Below, 7 T cell receptor beta chains from the same sample are listed, as sequenced in a study of blood T cell repertoires in COVID-19. Using immunoSEQ multiplex PCR, the repertoire was profiled, and TCRdb retains in-frame clones only, with some absent. Of around 140,000 clones in the sample, about four fifths are singletons; the top ten hold roughly 15%. Input material: peripheral blood. The origin of the receptors is a human donor with acute or convalescent COVID-19. The donor label of this sample is uncertain.

The chain has TRBV11-2 and TRBJ1-1, with D unresolved. The germline gives CDR1 SGHAT, CDR2 FQNNGV. The CDR3 totals 12 residues. The V gene lost 1 base and the J gene lost 11 bases, with 11 bases spanning the gap. DNA for the CDR3: TGTGCCAGCAGCTTAGGCGGTGGGTATGCTTTCTTT. Translating it yields CASSLGGGYAFF.

This sequence joins TRBV6-5 and TRBJ2-1; D perhaps matches TRBD1 (6 bases). V was pared by 8 bases and J by 10 bases, with 18 bases between. Looked up from germline, CDR1 is MNHEY and CDR2 is SVGAGI. The CDR3 contains 13 residues. The CDR3 reads CASLQGPTGEQFF. In DNA, the CDR3 is TGTGCCAGCCTCCAGGGGCCAACGGGGGAGCAGTTCTTC.

This clone has only a few counts. The rearrangement links TRBV2 to TRBJ2-2; 8 bases are shared with TRBD1. The CDR3 covers 14 residues. The germline V gene encodes CDR1 SNHLY and CDR2 FYNNEI. With V trimmed by 6 bases and J by 7 bases, 7 bases remained unmatched. CDR3 region: CASRVGQGIGELFF. DNA for the CDR3: TGTGCCAGCAGAGTTGGACAGGGCATCGGGGAGCTGTTTTTT.

This chain links TRBV3-1 (or the pseudogene TRBV3-2) with TRBJ2-3; D not resolved. CDR3 size: 11 residues. V was cut by 10 bases and J by 4 bases, with 9 bases left in between. CDR1 is LGHDT and CDR2 is YNNKEL in the germline V gene (reference sequence). CDR3 loop: CATVAADTQYF. CDR3 DNA: TGTGCCACCGTGGCGGCAGATACGCAGTATTTT.

Notes on this clone: This specimen includes other DNA sequences encoding the same CDR3. This chain links TRBV6-5 with TRBJ1-5; a weak D match, TRBD1 (5 bases). In germline, CDR1 is MNHEY, CDR2 SVGAGI. Trimming shortened V by 0 bases and J by 3 bases, and 6 bases separated the two germline ends. The CDR3 length is 14 residues. CDR3 in amino acids: CASSYSGVNQPQHF. The CDR3 bases are TGTGCCAGCAGTTACTCAGGGGTCAATCAGCCCCAGCATTTT.

The V gene is TRBV4-2, the J gene TRBJ2-2; 7 bases are shared with TRBD2. Germline CDR1 LGHNA, CDR2 YNFKEQ. The V and J ends lost 2 bases and 7 bases, in that order; junction bases with no gene match: 7. CDR3 length equals 15 residues. CDR3 sequence (DNA): TGTGCCAGCAGCCAACCGAGAGCGGGAAGCGGGGAGCTGTTTTTT. Protein: CASSQPRAGSGELFF.

This chain connects TRBV7-2 to TRBJ2-1, with 15 bases fitting TRBD2. CDR3 length: 17 amino acids. In germline, CDR1 is SGHTA, CDR2 FQGNSA. V lost 5 bases, J lost 8 bases, and 10 bases stayed unmatched. This CDR3 reads CASSQVTGLAGGYEQFF. The CDR3 bases are TGTGCCAGCAGCCAAGTAACGGGACTAGCGGGGGGCTATGAGCAGTTCTTC.